The T cell receptor beta chain described here comes from a study of CD8 T cells in ankylosing spondylitis. Regarding this clonotype: As yet, its antigen is unknown.

Study-level points and caveats: Ankylosing spondylitis blood appeared to be characterized by a TCR beta motif of about eight highly homologous variants.

TCRdb independently ran MiXCR on the 5' RACE reads; one entry per CDR3 protein. The data contain roughly 670,000 distinct CDR3 sequences, 19% of them seen just once; the ten biggest clones take up about a fifth. The germline V gene encodes CDR1 SGHDN and CDR2 FVKESK. With 0 bases removed from V and 0 bases from J, the gap between germline ends came to 10 bases. CDR3 length: 16 amino acids. The chain couples TRBV14 to TRBJ2-3, with D perhaps TRBD2 (5 bases). The sequencing sample was made of blood, either unsorted or a sorted T cell fraction (not recorded which). The TCR sequence derives from a male donor with ankylosing spondylitis. The CDR3 region has the DNA TGTGCCAGCAGCCAAGATACCGGGGTTAGCACAGATACGCAGTATTTT. Protein sequence: CASSQDTGVSTDTQYF. The whole variable domain, remainder taken from reference TRBV14 and TRBJ2-3, is EAGVTQFPSHSVIEKGQTVTLRCDPISGHDNLYWYRRVMGKEIKFLLHFVKESKQDESGMPNNRFLAERTGGTYSTLKVQPAELEDSGVYFCASSQDTGVSTDTQYFGPGTRLTVL.